The source of this TCR beta chain is a study of blood T cell repertoires in COVID-19 (dated by TCRdb to 2020 to 2021). Study-level background: The collaborator samples originated in the United States, Italy and Spain and spanned the acute and convalescent phases of COVID-19. The material from the prospective study consisted of cDNA or gDNA derived from T cells, B-cell-depleted T cells, or PBMCs. The dataset comprised deeply sampled blood TCRbeta repertoires from subjects exposed to, actively infected with, or recovered from COVID-19. The repertoires were released in a freely available public database meant as a resource for research on the immune response to SARS-CoV-2. The samples were drawn from the first 160 participants of the ongoing ImmuneRACE study and from about 1,200 subjects provided by 6 global collaborators. The sample metadata nearly always contained a de-identified subject ID, COVID-19 status, age in years and sex. HLA class I and class II types, where available, came from metadata supplied by the sample provider rather than from assay-based typing. On the study overall, not on this receptor specifically: How much clinical and demographic metadata was included differed by source and by participant, and the metadata was provided uncurated.

The immunoSEQ Assay, a bias-controlled multiplex PCR, was used to amplify TCRbeta CDR3 regions from genomic DNA. The paper's processing steps were these. The number of nucleated cells in each sample was estimated from the amplification of reference gene primers within the assay. To quantify the absolute abundance of each unique TCRbeta CDR3 rearrangement, sequence reads were collapsed and filtered. For each sample, productive Simpson clonality was calculated as the square root of Simpson's diversity index over productive rearrangements. What TCRdb holds here is the immuneACCESS table cut down to in-frame rearrangements. Part of the clones is not present; checked against another copy, under half of the missing clones reflect an unresolved V gene, and the others are unexplained. V and J calls and clone size come straight from that table; D and trimming were deduced from the DNA. The sample contains about 230,000 clones, 65% to 90% of them found a single time. The biggest ten clones account for about 9.9% of the sample.

At one collaborating source in Seattle, patients were enrolled during active infection and were followed longitudinally through the course of disease. Each collaborating institution followed its own protocols to collect whole blood in K2EDTA tubes. For TCRbeta analysis, collaborators shipped samples as frozen whole blood, isolated PBMCs, or DNA extracted from either of those sample types. The CDR3 runs 15 residues from the cysteine to the phenylalanine. Only the CDR3 portion is preserved as DNA: 45 bases, with reading frame beginning at the first base. V is cut by 7 bases and J by 2 bases, and the space between the germline ends is 18 bases. Via the germline V gene (reference sequence), CDR1 is MNHEY and CDR2 SMNVEV. About this clone: Its antigen is still unknown. Per-base quality was not reported, and no clone a single base away is much larger than it.

Sequences were obtained from peripheral blood. This TCR came from a man in his fifties with COVID-19, enrolled during active disease. In this chain, TRBV27 is recombined with TRBJ2-7; a tentative D match to TRBD1 spans 6 bases. At the DNA level, the sequence is TGTGCCAGCACGCCCAACCACAGGGCCCCCTACGAGCAGTACTTC. This translates into CASTPNHRAPYEQYF.